This TCR beta chain was sequenced during a study of spatial heterogeneity in lung cancer. MiXCR, run by TCRdb on the 5' RACE reads, gives a single entry per CDR3 protein. The sample holds just over 14,000 distinct CDR3 sequences; 11% are singletons and the top ten take 34%. Time point described: sample taken at primary tumor resection. Extraction of whole RNA from tumor, nontumor lung or frozen PBMC preceded unsorted sequencing. Trimming at V came to 1 base and at J to 4 bases, leaving 7 bases not matched to a gene. The CDR3 runs to 16 residues. Germline V gene lookup returns CDR1 LGHDT and CDR2 YNNKEL (reference sequence). Study observations and caveats: TCRs found ubiquitously expanded in tumor appeared in blood more at resection than at follow-up.

This clonotype came up many times. The antigen is unknown. The chain carries TRBV3-1 and TRBJ2-5; 9 nucleotides align to TRBD2. The starting material was PBMCs, obtained at surgery. The TCR was taken from a female donor with early-stage non-small cell lung cancer. The DNA for the CDR3 is TGTGCCAGCAGCCAAGGTCGGCTAGCGGGGCGAGAGACCCAGTACTTC. Protein: CASSQGRLAGRETQYF.